These 29 T cell receptor beta chains share one sample of origin, sequenced in a study of Ad26.COV2.S vaccination and SARS-CoV-2 variants. Clones were read by immunoSEQ multiplex PCR, and TCRdb kept only the in-frame ones, dropping some. The table records 430,000 or so clones, 89% of them present only once. Treatment specified: about 20 received Ad26.COV2.S at low or high dose, single or two shots; 5 received placebo; per-sample allocation not given. Collection of samples fell on day 63 after the first vaccine or placebo injection. This specimen consisted of peripheral blood, obtained in a trial of Ad26.COV2.S vaccine versus placebo. These TCRs come from a person aged 18 to 65 who received the Ad26.COV2.S COVID-19 vaccine or a placebo.

The chain combines TRBV5-1 with TRBJ2-1, with TRBD2 identical over 8 bases. Germline-derived CDR1 and CDR2 are SGHRS and YFSETQ. There are 16 residues in the CDR3. Germline trimming cut 2 bases from V and 7 bases from J; bases unmatched to any gene: 11. The CDR3 protein is CASSFWGGLAVNEQFF. The CDR3 bases are TGCGCCAGCAGCTTTTGGGGAGGACTAGCCGTAAATGAGCAGTTCTTC.

This chain uses TRBV11-2 with TRBJ2-3; 9 bases fit TRBD2. Germline loops: CDR1 SGHAT, CDR2 FQNNGV. V lost 1 base to trimming and J lost 2 bases; unmatched junction nucleotides: 7. The CDR3 totals 17 residues. CDR3 nucleotide sequence: TGTGCCAGCAGCTTAGGGGTGCGGGGGGGCAACACAGATACGCAGTATTTT. It specifies CASSLGVRGGNTDTQYF.

This clone showed up just a few times. The genes are TRBV9 and TRBJ1-1; 7 bases match TRBD1. CDR1 is SGDLS, CDR2 YYNGEE, per germline. V lost 0 bases to trimming and J lost 4 bases; unmatched junction nucleotides: 9. The length of the CDR3 is 16 residues. This CDR3 is CASSVAGAGGTTEAFF. The DNA of the CDR3 is TGTGCCAGCAGCGTAGCTGGGGCAGGGGGGACCACTGAAGCTTTCTTT.

V and J are TRBV11-1 and TRBJ1-1; 10 nucleotides align to TRBD1. V was clipped by 3 bases and J by 5 bases; unmatched bases: 6. Germline lookup yields CDR1 SGHAT and CDR2 FQDESV (reference sequence). The CDR3 totals 15 residues. The CDR3 DNA reads TGTGCCAGCAGCTTCCGGACAGGGGGAGGGACTGAAGCTTTCTTT. Translated, it gives CASSFRTGGGTEAFF.

As to this clone: Different DNA sequences within this sample yield the same CDR3. The chain carries TRBV7-2 and TRBJ1-2; possible D gene TRBD1, 5 bases. This CDR3 is built from 14 residues. V shed 1 base and J shed 2 bases, with 8 bases lying between them. Germline V gene data show CDR1 as SGHTA and CDR2 as FQGNSA. CDR3 nucleotides: TGTGCCAGCAGCTTAGGGGGCGCGAACTATGGCTACACCTTC. Its protein is CASSLGGANYGYTF.

The chain couples TRBV7-3 to TRBJ2-1; weak D call: TRBD2 (5 bases). CDR3 length: 15 amino acids. Between the trimmed V and J ends, which lost 3 bases and 0 bases, there was a span of 9 bases. Germline V gene lookup returns CDR1 SGHTA and CDR2 FQGTGA. This CDR3 reads CASSFREGSYNEQFF. CDR3 in DNA: TGTGCCAGCAGCTTCCGGGAAGGCTCCTACAATGAGCAGTTCTTC.

The chain has TRBV12-5 and TRBJ2-3, with TRBD1 identical over 8 bases. CDR1 and CDR2 from the germline V gene are LGHNT and FRNRAP. The CDR3 extends over 17 amino acids. Trimming cost V 1 base and J 4 bases; bases outside gene matches: 10. The CDR3 protein is CASGLAIQGARPDTQYF. The CDR3 DNA follows: TGTGCTAGTGGTTTGGCGATCCAGGGGGCGCGTCCAGATACGCAGTATTTT.

This chain uses TRBV3-1 (or the pseudogene TRBV3-2) with TRBJ1-6; D gene ambiguous. V was clipped by 2 bases and J by 5 bases, with 1 base between them. Germline assignment: CDR1 LGHDT and CDR2 YNNKEL (reference sequence). CDR3 length: 12 amino acids. In DNA, the CDR3 is TGTGCCAGCAGCCAAAATAATTCACCCCTCCACTTT. This codes for CASSQNNSPLHF.

This clone occurred once. The chain has TRBV25-1 and TRBJ2-5, with D hard to call. The CDR3 consists of 16 residues. The germline V and J ends were trimmed by 0 bases and 1 base, with 12 bases remaining between them. Germline V CDR1 and CDR2: MGHDK, SYGVNS. CDR3 amino acids: CASSEYKTRFQETQYF. The CDR3 DNA is TGTGCCAGCAGTGAATATAAGACTCGGTTCCAAGAGACCCAGTACTTC.

V usage is TRBV6-4 and J usage is TRBJ1-5; no clear D. Germline-derived CDR1 and CDR2 are MRHNA and SNTAGT. The V and J ends lost 5 bases and 3 bases respectively, with 14 bases between them. The CDR3 extends over 15 amino acids. The CDR3 protein is CASSPGRKNNQPQHF. The DNA of the CDR3 is TGTGCCAGCAGTCCGGGCAGAAAGAACAATCAGCCCCAGCATTTT.

The genes are TRBV20-1 and TRBJ2-5; a weak D match, TRBD2 (6 bases). Trimming stripped 3 bases from V and 8 bases from J, with 13 bases between. CDR1 is DFQATT and CDR2 is SNEGSKA in the germline V gene (reference sequence). The CDR3 runs to 12 residues. The CDR3 loop reads CSASWTTDTQYF. The CDR3, as DNA: TGCAGTGCTAGTTGGACTACGGATACCCAGTACTTC.

The rearrangement links TRBV9 to TRBJ1-5; D is undetermined. This CDR3 has 13 residues. CDR1 is SGDLS, CDR2 YYNGEE, per germline. With 3 bases removed from V and 4 bases from J, the gap between germline ends came to 8 bases. As DNA, the CDR3 is TGTGCCAGCAGCGCCCAAGCGAATCAGCCCCAGCATTTT. As protein: CASSAQANQPQHF.

The chain is built from TRBV7-8 and TRBJ2-1; no definite D call. This CDR3 spans 13 amino acids. V dropped 5 bases and J dropped 8 bases, with 13 bases sitting between them. The germline gives CDR1 SGHVS, CDR2 FQNEAQ. The CDR3 DNA reads TGTGCCAGCAGCCCAAGGACGGGCCATGAGCAGTTCTTC. The encoded protein is CASSPRTGHEQFF. Combining the CDR3 with reference TRBV7-8 and TRBJ2-1 gives the whole variable domain GAGVSQSPRYKVAKRGQDVALRCDPISGHVSLFWYQQALGQGPEFLTYFQNEAQLDKSGLPSDRFFAERPEGSVSTLKIQRTQQEDSAVYLCASSPRTGHEQFFGPGTRLTVL.

The chain combines TRBV4-3 with TRBJ2-2; possible D gene TRBD2, 6 bases. The V gene's germline CDR1 is LGHNA and CDR2 YSLEER. CDR3 length: 16 residues. V was pared by 4 bases and J by 5 bases, with 17 bases between. CDR3 protein: CASSRRATSRTGELFF. CDR3 nucleotide sequence: TGCGCCAGCAGCCGACGGGCTACTAGCCGTACCGGGGAGCTGTTTTTT.

The chain is built from TRBV7-9 and TRBJ1-6; perhaps TRBD1 as D (5 bases). CDR3 length: 15 amino acids. V lost 5 bases and J 7 bases, leaving 15 bases between the germline ends. Germline V gives CDR1 SEHNR, CDR2 FQNEAQ (reference sequence). CDR3 sequence reads: CASSPRTIRNSPLHF. CDR3 nucleotides: TGTGCCAGCAGCCCTCGGACAATTCGCAATTCACCCCTCCACTTT.

This chain's CDR3 is CASSYGRGVNEQFF. Written as DNA, the CDR3 is TGTGCCAGCAGTTATGGCAGGGGGGTCAATGAGCAGTTCTTC. The rearrangement uses TRBV6-2 or TRBV6-3 and TRBJ2-1, with a tentative D call TRBD1 (7 bases). Trimming took 3 bases from V and 6 from J, leaving 12 bases between them. Germline V gene lookup returns CDR1 MNHEY and CDR2 SVGEGT. The CDR3 spans 14 residues.

The CDR3 DNA is TGTGCCAGCAGCCCACAGACAGGGGGCGGTAATTCACCCCTCCACTTT. It encodes CASSPQTGGGNSPLHF. The chain links TRBV7-8 to TRBJ1-6; TRBD1 agrees at 10 bases. The CDR3 spans 16 residues. Germline V CDR1 and CDR2: SGHVS, FQNEAQ. V gave up 5 bases and J gave up 6 bases; unmatched junction bases: 7.

The genes are TRBV11-3 and TRBJ2-5; 11 bases agree with TRBD2. The germline V gene encodes CDR1 SGHNT and CDR2 YENEEA. This CDR3 comprises 19 residues. The V gene end was trimmed by 2 bases and the J gene end by 4 bases; junction bases not matched to a gene: 15. In nucleotides, the CDR3 is TGTGCCAGCAGCTTACGGCATGATCGACTAGCGGGATACTTAGAGACCCAGTACTTC. This codes for CASSLRHDRLAGYLETQYF.

The V and J genes are TRBV6-1 and TRBJ1-5; D is undetermined. Trimming stripped 3 bases from V and 0 bases from J, with 12 bases between. Germline V CDR1 and CDR2: MNHNS, SASEGT. CDR3 size: 16 residues. CDR3 sequence: CASSELGRYSNQPQHF. CDR3 coding DNA: TGTGCCAGCAGTGAGTTAGGACGGTATAGCAATCAGCCCCAGCATTTT.

The gene calls are TRBV4-3 and TRBJ2-1; 8 nucleotides agree with TRBD2. Germline trimming cut 3 bases from V and 4 bases from J; bases unmatched to any gene: 8. This CDR3 has 16 amino acids. Germline V lookup: CDR1 LGHNA, CDR2 YSLEER. This CDR3 is CASSQDSGKVYNEQFF. As DNA, the CDR3 is TGCGCCAGCAGCCAGGATAGCGGGAAAGTGTACAATGAGCAGTTCTTC.

This clone was counted only a few times. The genes are TRBV7-2 and TRBJ1-2; possibly TRBD1 for D (5 bases). Germline CDR1 SGHTA, CDR2 FQGNSA. V was pared by 4 bases and J by 5 bases, with 20 bases between. The CDR3 consists of 16 residues. CDR3 amino acids: CASSSFGAGLGYGYTF. CDR3 nucleotides: TGTGCCAGCAGCTCCTTCGGGGCAGGGCTGGGGTATGGCTACACCTTC.

The chain employs TRBV21-1 and TRBJ2-3; the table's D gene call, TRBD2, was not cross checked with the DNA. TRBV21-1 is deemed a pseudogene. This CDR3 is built from 16 residues. The CDR3, as DNA: TGTGCCACCAGACCTGATCGGGTATGGGGCACAGATACGCAGTATTTT. This encodes CATRPDRVWGTDTQYF.

J is TRBJ1-1 and V is TRBV6-4; D is unresolved. CDR1 is MRHNA, CDR2 SNTAGT, per germline. The CDR3 has 13 amino acids. V lost 4 bases and J lost 1, with 7 bases in between. CDR3 in DNA: TGTGCCAGCAGTGCTACACCGAACACTGAAGCTTTCTTT. Encoded protein: CASSATPNTEAFF.

In this sample, this clone turned up a few times. This chain uses TRBV30 with TRBJ1-2, with D possibly matching TRBD1 (6 bases). The CDR3 covers 11 residues. CDR1 and CDR2 (germline): GTSNPN, SVGIG (reference sequence). Trimming removed 3 bases at V and 7 bases at J, with 9 bases between. The DNA of the CDR3 is TGTGCCTGGAGCAGGGGAGCTGGCTACACCTTC. Translation: CAWSRGAGYTF. The entire variable domain, with the rest obtained from reference TRBV30 and TRBJ1-2, is as follows: SQTIHQWPATLVQPVGSPLSLECTVEGTSNPNLYWYRQAAGRGLQLLFYSVGIGQISSEVPQNLSASRPQDRQFILSSKKLLLSDSGFYLCAWSRGAGYTFGSGTRLTVV.

The chain couples TRBV10-3 to TRBJ2-2; the match to TRBD2 covers 8 bases. Germline V gives CDR1 ENHRY, CDR2 SYGVKD. V was clipped by 3 bases and J by 6 bases; unmatched bases: 6. This CDR3 spans 15 amino acids. CDR3 amino acids: CAISDHAGGAGELFF. CDR3 DNA sequence: TGTGCCATCAGTGACCACGCGGGGGGAGCCGGGGAGCTGTTTTTT.

The CDR3 coding sequence is TGTGCCAGCTTCGGGGACAGGGTTCAGCCCCAGCATTTT. Protein sequence: CASFGDRVQPQHF. This sequence joins TRBV21-1 and TRBJ1-5; the D call TRBD1 from the table was never checked on the DNA. TRBV21-1 is listed as a pseudogene. The length of the CDR3 is 13 residues.

The chain carries TRBV20-1 and TRBJ1-4; D unresolved. Germline V gives CDR1 DFQATT, CDR2 SNEGSKA (reference sequence). V shed 5 bases and J shed 8 bases, with 9 bases lying between them. The CDR3 covers 11 residues. This chain's CDR3 is CSAARGEKLFF. In DNA form, the CDR3 reads TGCAGTGCTGCTAGAGGAGAAAAACTGTTTTTT.

J is TRBJ2-3 and V is TRBV12-3 or TRBV12-4; D is unclear. The CDR3 has 11 amino acids. The germline V and J ends were trimmed by 7 bases and 4 bases, with 6 bases remaining between them. The CDR3 sequence is CASTAADTQYF. Here the CDR3 DNA reads TGTGCCAGCACCGCCGCAGATACGCAGTATTTT.

Only one count was recorded for this clone. The chain couples TRBV3-1 (or the pseudogene TRBV3-2) to TRBJ2-5; 10 positions agree with TRBD2. Germline CDR1 is LGHDT and CDR2 is YNNKEL (reference sequence). The CDR3 is 15 residues long. Trimming removed 8 bases from V and 1 base from J; junction bases left unmatched: 7. The CDR3 DNA is TGTGCCAGCGGGGGGGGACTAGCGACCCAAGAGACCCAGTACTTC. Translation gives CASGGGLATQETQYF.